This passage covers 30 T cell receptor beta chains from one sample sequenced in a study of CD8+CD57+ T cells in acquired aplastic anemia. Whoever was chosen for sequencing had shown CD8+CD57+ cell expansion by flow cytometry. Both TCR beta VDJ combination and CDR3 sequence profiling were carried out. Genomic DNA was the template for this profiling. TCRdb re-analysed the reads in MiXCR, keeping a single row per CDR3 protein. The data show approximately 150,000 distinct CDR3 sequences, around half seen once. The sample taken for sequencing was sorted CD4+, CD8+, or CD8+CD57+ T cells (not recorded which) from PBMCs. The receptors derive from a human donor with aplastic anemia.

This clonotype showed up many times. J is TRBJ1-1 and V is TRBV6-1, with D possibly TRBD1 on 6 matching bases. Trimming stripped 4 bases from V and 3 bases from J, with 15 bases between. Germline CDR1 is MNHNS and CDR2 is SASEGT. The CDR3 loop spans 15 amino acids. The CDR3 nucleotides read TGTGCCAGCAGTGCCCCCGGGGGCAGGTACACTGAAGCTTTCTTT. Translation: CASSAPGGRYTEAFF.

This clonotype was seen at least ten times. The chain joins TRBV19 to TRBJ2-7; 7 nucleotides agree with TRBD2. Germline assignment: CDR1 LNHDA and CDR2 SQIVND (reference sequence). This CDR3 region has 15 residues. The trim removed 4 bases at V and 3 bases at J, leaving 9 bases unmatched. DNA for the CDR3: TGTGCCAGTAGTAGTGGGGCGGGGGATGACTACGAGCAGTACTTC. This gives the protein CASSSGAGDDYEQYF.

The chain employs TRBV29-1 and TRBJ1-4; D is undetermined. Germline CDR1 and CDR2: SQVTM and ANQGSEA. Trimming stripped 1 base from V and 7 bases from J, with 4 bases between. The length of the CDR3 is 11 residues. The CDR3 DNA reads TGCAGCGTTGAAGGGGGTGAAAAACTGTTTTTT. This translates into CSVEGGEKLFF.

This clonotype was seen ten or more times. The J gene is TRBJ1-1, the V gene TRBV12-3 or TRBV12-4; D is unclear. V gave up 2 bases and J gave up 7 bases, with 8 bases separating them. The CDR3 consists of 12 residues. CDR3 loop: CASSLRLGEAFF. The CDR3 region has the DNA TGTGCCAGCAGTTTAAGGTTGGGTGAAGCTTTCTTT.

This clonotype was seen repeatedly, ten times or more. The DNA for the CDR3 is TGTGCCAGCAATCAAAGGGTTCCGAACACCGGGGAGCTGTTTTTT. It specifies CASNQRVPNTGELFF. The J gene is TRBJ2-2, the V gene TRBV12-3 or TRBV12-4; D unresolved. This CDR3 has 15 residues. V was cut by 7 bases and J by 0 bases, with 12 bases left in between.

This rearrangement joins TRBV4-1 to TRBJ2-7; no firm D call. Germline CDR1 is MGHRA and CDR2 is YSYEKL. V shed 5 bases and J shed 4 bases, with 12 bases lying between them. The CDR3 has 13 amino acids. The CDR3 DNA follows: TGCGCCAGCAGCTCTCCTCCAGGTTACGAGCAGTACTTC. Its protein is CASSSPPGYEQYF.

The V gene is TRBV5-1, the J gene TRBJ2-7; no firm D call. Germline V gene sequence: CDR1 SGHRS, CDR2 YFSETQ. The CDR3 contains 14 residues. The ends were cut back, 3 bases at V and 2 bases at J, with 12 bases in the middle. The CDR3 sequence is CASSSKGGTYEQYF. The CDR3 DNA is TGCGCCAGCAGCTCGAAGGGCGGAACCTACGAGCAGTACTTC.

Only a few counts were recorded for this clonotype. This chain uses TRBV7-2 with TRBJ2-7; D is unresolved. This CDR3 is 12 amino acids long. CDR1 is SGHTA, CDR2 FQGNSA, per germline. Trimming stripped 6 bases from V and 3 bases from J, with 9 bases between. The CDR3 is CASSSADYEQYF. The CDR3 DNA reads TGTGCCAGCAGTTCCGCGGACTACGAGCAGTACTTC.

The genes are TRBV24-1 and TRBJ2-1; D perhaps matches TRBD1 (7 bases). Between the trimmed V and J ends, which lost 2 bases and 7 bases, there was a span of 11 bases. This CDR3 has 14 residues. CDR1 KGHDR and CDR2 SFDVKD come from the germline V gene. The CDR3 coding sequence is TGTGCCACCAGTGATTGGACAGGAGGGAATGAGCAGTTCTTC. Amino acid sequence: CATSDWTGGNEQFF.

The rearrangement joins TRBV10-2 to TRBJ2-5, with D possibly matching TRBD2 (6 bases). V was cut by 2 bases and J by 3 bases, with 10 bases left in between. There are 14 residues in the CDR3. Germline V lookup: CDR1 WSHSY, CDR2 SAAADI. The CDR3 DNA follows: TGCGCCAGCAGTGAGAGGGTAGCGGAAGAGACCCAGTACTTC. Residues: CASSERVAEETQYF.

Note on this clonotype: Compared with germline, one end of the junction differs, possibly owing to a read error. V is TRBV19 and J is TRBJ2-7, with 8 bases fitting TRBD2. Germline CDR1 LNHDA, CDR2 SQIVND (reference sequence). The CDR3 covers 15 residues. CDR3 sequence (DNA): TGTGCCAGCAGTACCCAGCGGGAGAGCTCCTACGAGCAGTACTTC. It is translated as CASSTQRESSYEQYF.

This clonotype has only a few counts. V gene TRBV29-1 combines with J gene TRBJ1-2; weak D call: TRBD1 (5 bases). Germline V lookup: CDR1 SQVTM, CDR2 ANQGSEA. The germline V and J ends were trimmed by 6 bases and 3 bases, with 23 bases remaining between them. The CDR3 spans 16 residues. CDR3 residues: CSVRTLVSVLDYGYTF. CDR3 nucleotide sequence: TGCAGCGTCCGGACATTGGTCAGCGTCTTAGACTATGGCTACACCTTC. The whole variable domain, filled in from reference TRBV29-1 and TRBJ1-2, reads SAVISQKPSRDICQRGTSLTIQCQVDSQVTMMFWYRQQPGQSLTLIATANQGSEATYESGFVIDKFPISRPNLTFSTLTVSNMSPEDSSIYLCSVRTLVSVLDYGYTFGSGTRLTVV.

This clonotype was observed a single time. This clone may be a read error of a much larger clone one base away. The chain has TRBV6-2 or TRBV6-3 and TRBJ2-6; weak D call: TRBD1 (5 bases). The CDR3 is made up of 15 amino acids. Germline V gene data show CDR1 as MNHEY and CDR2 as SVGEGT. The CDR3 loop reads CASTTQSSGANVPTF. CDR3 DNA sequence: TGTGCCAGCACCACACAGAGCTCTGGGGCCAACGTCCCGACTTTC.

CDR3 in DNA: TGTGCCAGCTCCCAGACTAGCGGGGGCCCCCAAGAGACCCAGTACTTC. This sequence encodes CASSQTSGGPQETQYF. The chain is built from TRBV18 and TRBJ2-5, with 12 bases identical to TRBD2. Trimming took 6 bases from V and 1 from J; bases not matched to a gene: 6. The CDR3 contains 16 residues. CDR1 is KGHSH, CDR2 LQKENI, per germline.

At least ten counts were recorded for this clonotype. The chain is built from TRBV20-1 and TRBJ1-5; D remains ambiguous. V was shortened by 0 bases and J by 4 bases, with 10 bases between the two germline ends. Germline loops: CDR1 DFQATT, CDR2 SNEGSKA (reference sequence). This CDR3 has 14 amino acids. DNA of the CDR3: TGCAGTGCTAGAGATGCGGCGGGGAATCAGCCCCAGCATTTT. As protein: CSARDAAGNQPQHF.

Of note for this clonotype: This clone may be a read error of a much larger clone one base away. The rearrangement links TRBV6-4 to TRBJ2-2; perhaps TRBD2 as D (5 bases). CDR1 and CDR2 from the germline V gene are MRHNA and SNTAGT. The CDR3 spans 14 residues. The CDR3 nucleotides read TGTGCCAGCAGTGATCTACAGTTCTCCGGGGAGCCGTTTTTT. It codes for CASSDLQFSGEPFF.

In its sample, this clonotype was seen many times. The V call is TRBV15, the J call TRBJ2-7; TRBD1 matches at 9 bases. CDR1 and CDR2 from the germline V gene are LNHNV and YYDKDF (reference sequence). With V trimmed by 5 bases and J by 2 bases, 4 bases remained unmatched. This CDR3 contains 14 residues. This CDR3 is CATSDRTGAYEQYF. CDR3 DNA sequence: TGTGCCACCAGCGACCGGACAGGGGCCTACGAGCAGTACTTC.

At least ten counts were recorded for this clonotype. The V and J genes are TRBV5-8 and TRBJ1-4; D is uncertain. The V end was cut by 0 bases, the J end by 8 bases, with 20 bases between. CDR3 length equals 17 residues. CDR1 SGHTS and CDR2 YDEGEE come from the germline V gene. The CDR3 reads CASSLGRGTAGMEKLFF. Here the CDR3 DNA reads TGTGCCAGCAGCTTGGGACGGGGAACAGCAGGCATGGAAAAACTGTTTTTT.

This clonotype was detected a few times. The junction and the germline gene differ at one end; a read error may be behind it. The rearrangement uses TRBV2 and TRBJ2-2; D may be TRBD2 (6 bases). Per the germline V gene, CDR1 is SNHLY and CDR2 is FYNNEI. The CDR3 loop spans 14 amino acids. The CDR3, as DNA: TGTGTCAGCAGTTGGGCGGGAAGCACCGGGGAGCTGTTTTTT. Translating it yields CVSSWAGSTGELFF. The entire variable domain, with the rest obtained from reference TRBV2 and TRBJ2-2, is as follows: EPEVTQTPSHQVTQMGQEVILRCVPISNHLYFYWYRQILGQKVEFLVSFYNNEISEKSEIFDDQFSVERPDGSNFTLKIRSTKLEDSAMYFCVSSWAGSTGELFFGEGSRLTVL.

This clonotype is deemed medium-sized (0.01 to 0.1%). The chain couples TRBV25-1 to TRBJ2-7; the match to TRBD1 covers 9 bases. CDR1 and CDR2 (germline): MGHDK, SYGVNS. The CDR3 is made up of 15 amino acids. Unmatched junction bases numbered 7, after V lost 4 bases and J lost 3 bases. CDR3 loop: CASSVSLGQGYEQYF. CDR3 sequence (DNA): TGTGCCAGCAGTGTATCCCTGGGACAGGGCTACGAGCAGTACTTC.

Of note for this clonotype: A much larger clone differs by one base, so this may be a read error. The chain joins TRBV15 to TRBJ2-7, with 8 bases matching TRBD1. Germline CDR1 and CDR2: LNHNV and YYDKDF (reference sequence). CDR3 length equals 14 residues. With V trimmed by 5 bases and J by 2 bases, 5 bases remained unmatched. The CDR3 sequence is CATSDQTGAYEQYF. The CDR3 bases are TGTGCCACCAGCGACCAGACAGGGGCCTACGAGCAGTACTTC.

V and J are TRBV4-2 and TRBJ2-5; 13 bases fit TRBD2. The CDR3 has 16 residues. The junction had 6 bases not matched to a gene; V was cut back by 4 bases and J by 4 bases. The germline CDR1 and CDR2 sequences are LGHNA and YNFKEQ. Written as DNA, the CDR3 is TGTGCCAGCAGCCGACCACTAGCGGGGGGGCCAGAGACCCAGTACTTC. This codes for CASSRPLAGGPETQYF.

In its sample, this clonotype was seen a few times. CDR3 region: CASTNLRGTEAFF. In DNA, the CDR3 is TGTGCCAGCACCAACCTCCGGGGCACTGAAGCTTTCTTT. The chain is built from TRBV7-6 and TRBJ1-1; D is unclear. Per germline, CDR1 SGHVS and CDR2 FNYEAQ. This CDR3 region has 13 residues. Trimming cost V 7 bases and J 4 bases, with 13 bases left between them. Filled out from reference TRBV7-6 and TRBJ1-1, the complete variable domain reads GAGVSQSPRYKVTKRGQDVALRCDPISGHVSLYWYRQALGQGPEFLTYFNYEAQQDKSGLPNDRFSAERPEGSISTLTIQRTEQRDSAMYRCASTNLRGTEAFFGQGTRLTVV.

This clonotype came up a few times. This sequence joins TRBV20-1 and TRBJ2-5; D possibly corresponds to TRBD2 (6 bases). V gave up 1 base and J gave up 0 bases, with 12 bases separating them. This CDR3 region has 15 residues. Germline V lookup: CDR1 DFQATT, CDR2 SNEGSKA (reference sequence). The CDR3 nucleotides read TGCAGTGCTAGAGGGGACTCTCCGTACCAAGAGACCCAGTACTTC. This sequence encodes CSARGDSPYQETQYF.

This clonotype was observed a few times. The chain joins TRBV19 to TRBJ1-6; no reliable D call. There are 14 residues in the CDR3. Germline V gene lookup returns CDR1 LNHDA and CDR2 SQIVND (reference sequence). Deletions cut 3 bases from V and 10 bases from J, with 13 bases between. The CDR3 sequence is CASSIGEWRSPLHF. As DNA, the CDR3 is TGTGCCAGTAGTATTGGGGAATGGAGGTCACCCCTCCACTTT.

This clonotype was recorded many times. This chain connects TRBV12-5 to TRBJ1-2; no reliable D call. The germline gives CDR1 LGHNT, CDR2 FRNRAP. The ends were cut back, 5 bases at V and 5 bases at J, with 12 bases in the middle. The CDR3 runs to 13 residues. The CDR3 protein is CASGDPPTYGYTF. The DNA for the CDR3 is TGTGCTAGTGGTGACCCGCCAACTTATGGCTACACCTTC. Full variable domain (missing parts from reference TRBV12-5 and TRBJ1-2): DARVTQTPRHKVTEMGQEVTMRCQPILGHNTVFWYRQTMMQGLELLAYFRNRAPLDDSGMPKDRFSAEMPDATLATLKIQPSEPRDSAVYFCASGDPPTYGYTFGSGTRLTVV.

Many counts were recorded for this clonotype. This chain uses TRBV15 with TRBJ1-4; D not resolved. Trimming took 3 bases from V and 8 from J, leaving 7 bases between them. The germline V gene encodes CDR1 LNHNV and CDR2 YYDKDF (reference sequence). The CDR3 consists of 12 residues. The CDR3, as DNA: TGTGCCACCAGCAGGCTGGACGAAAAACTGTTTTTT. It specifies CATSRLDEKLFF.

Worth noting for this clonotype: A much more abundant neighbour one base away suggests this may be a read error. The rearrangement links TRBV6-1 to TRBJ1-2, with 11 bases matching TRBD1. Trimming removed 5 bases from V and 7 bases from J; junction bases left unmatched: 3. Germline loops: CDR1 MNHNS, CDR2 SASEGT. The CDR3 is 13 residues long. CDR3 protein: CASSMDRGLGYTF. The DNA for the CDR3 is TGTGCCAGCAGTATGGACAGGGGGCTTGGCTACACCTTC.

The rearrangement joins TRBV7-6 to TRBJ2-7; D possibly matches TRBD1 or TRBD2 (6 bases each). This CDR3 contains 18 residues. V dropped 5 bases and J dropped 7 bases, with 30 bases sitting between them. Germline loops: CDR1 SGHVS, CDR2 FNYEAQ. Here the CDR3 reads CASSLVTSFGTPTNEQYF. The CDR3 DNA reads as TGTGCCAGCAGCCTAGTCACTAGCTTTGGGACACCCACTAATGAGCAGTACTTC.

This clonotype showed up many times. This chain links TRBV5-1 with TRBJ2-3, with 9 positions matching TRBD2. The V gene's germline CDR1 is SGHRS and CDR2 YFSETQ. The CDR3 loop spans 15 amino acids. V trimming: 0 bases; J trimming: 6 bases; junction bases outside the gene matches: 5. CDR3 sequence: CASSLASGDSDTQYF. CDR3 bases: TGCGCCAGCAGCTTGGCTAGCGGGGATTCGGATACGCAGTATTTT.